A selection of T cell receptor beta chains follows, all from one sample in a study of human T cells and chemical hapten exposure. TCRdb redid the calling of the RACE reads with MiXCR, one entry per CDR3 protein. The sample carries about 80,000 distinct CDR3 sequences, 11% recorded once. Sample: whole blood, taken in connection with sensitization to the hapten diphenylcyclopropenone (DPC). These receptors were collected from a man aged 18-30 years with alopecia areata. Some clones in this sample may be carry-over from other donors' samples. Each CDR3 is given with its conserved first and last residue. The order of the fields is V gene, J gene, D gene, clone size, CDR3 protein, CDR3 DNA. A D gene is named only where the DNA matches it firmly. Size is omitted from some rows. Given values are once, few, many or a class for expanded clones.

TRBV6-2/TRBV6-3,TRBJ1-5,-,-,CATSEGNQPQHF,TGTGCCACCTCGGAAGGCAATCAGCCCCAGCATTTT
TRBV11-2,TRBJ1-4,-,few,CASSPGTLKGEKLFF,TGTGCCAGCAGTCCGGGGACCCTTAAGGGTGAAAAACTGTTTTTT
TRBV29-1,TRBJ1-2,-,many,CSVGQNYGYTF,TGCAGCGTCGGCCAGAACTATGGCTACACCTTC
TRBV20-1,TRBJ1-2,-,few,CSADQGYGYTF,TGCAGTGCTGATCAGGGTTATGGCTACACCTTC
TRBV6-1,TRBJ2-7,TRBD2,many,CASRGKLAASNEQYF,TGTGCCAGCAGGGGGAAACTAGCGGCCTCGAACGAGCAGTACTTC
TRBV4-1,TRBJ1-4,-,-,CASSHRVVGEKLFF,TGCGCCAGCAGCCACAGGGTGGTTGGTGAAAAACTGTTTTTT
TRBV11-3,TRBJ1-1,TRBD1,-,CASSPQEGATEAFF,TGTGCCAGCAGCCCGCAGGAGGGGGCGACTGAAGCTTTCTTT
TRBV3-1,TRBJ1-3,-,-,CASSQGSGNTIYF,TGTGCCAGCAGTCAAGGCTCTGGAAACACCATATATTTT
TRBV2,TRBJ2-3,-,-,CATKAEQDTQYF,TGTGCCACCAAGGCGGAACAAGATACGCAGTATTTT
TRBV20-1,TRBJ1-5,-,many,CSARDSGRTLNQPQHF,TGCAGTGCTAGAGATTCGGGACGTACACTAAATCAGCCCCAGCATTTT
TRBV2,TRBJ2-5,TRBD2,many,CASGRGDWETQYF,TGTGCCAGCGGACGGGGGGACTGGGAGACCCAGTACTTC
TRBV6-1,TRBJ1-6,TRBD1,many,CASRWGTGDNSPLHF,TGTGCCAGCAGGTGGGGGACAGGTGATAATTCACCCCTCCACTTT
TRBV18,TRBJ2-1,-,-,CASSPGPRSFENEQFF,TGTGCCAGCTCACCAGGACCCCGGTCTTTCGAAAATGAGCAGTTCTTC
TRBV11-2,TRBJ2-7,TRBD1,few,CASSLTYSGTATSEQYF,TGTGCCAGCAGCTTGACCTATTCCGGGACAGCAACAAGCGAGCAGTACTTC
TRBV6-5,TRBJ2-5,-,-,CASSPTGETQYF,TGTGCCAGCAGCCCTACAGGGGAGACCCAGTACTTC
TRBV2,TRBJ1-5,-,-,CASSEVNQPQHF,TGTGCCAGCAGTGAAGTAAATCAGCCCCAGCATTTT
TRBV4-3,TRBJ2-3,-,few,CASSQEHRASDTQYF,TGCGCCAGCAGCCAAGAGCACAGGGCATCCGATACGCAGTATTTT
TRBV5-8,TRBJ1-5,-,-,CASATQGDQPQHF,TGTGCCAGCGCCACACAGGGTGACCAGCCCCAGCATTTT
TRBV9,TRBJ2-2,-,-,CASSPGNGELFF,TGTGCCAGCAGCCCAGGGAACGGGGAGCTGTTTTTT
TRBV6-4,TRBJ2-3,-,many,CASSDSVQSTDTQYF,TGTGCCAGCAGTGACTCCGTCCAAAGCACAGATACGCAGTATTTT
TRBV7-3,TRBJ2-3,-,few,CASSSETSADTQYF,TGTGCCAGCAGCTCAGAGACTAGTGCAGATACGCAGTATTTT
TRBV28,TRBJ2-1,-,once,CASNPPERTQFF,TGTGCCAGCAACCCCCCCGAGCGTACGCAGTTCTTC
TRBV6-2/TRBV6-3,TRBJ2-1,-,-,CASSLRLDEQFF,TGTGCCAGCAGTTTGCGCCTGGATGAGCAGTTCTTC
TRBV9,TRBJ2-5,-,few,CASSVEGSGEETQYF,TGTGCCAGCAGCGTAGAGGGATCTGGGGAAGAGACCCAGTACTTC
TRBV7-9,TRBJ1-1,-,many,CASSSDSVWTEAFF,TGTGCCAGCAGCTCGGACAGCGTGTGGACTGAAGCTTTCTTT
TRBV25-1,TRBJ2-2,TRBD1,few,CASRNPGTGDGGELFF,TGTGCCAGCAGAAACCCTGGGACAGGGGATGGCGGGGAGCTGTTTTTT
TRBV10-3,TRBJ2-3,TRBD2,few,CAISESRGTSGGTDTQYF,TGTGCCATCAGTGAGTCCAGGGGGACTAGCGGGGGCACAGATACGCAGTATTTT
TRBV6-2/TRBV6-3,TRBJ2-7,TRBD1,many,CASSYSRRDSSYEQYF,TGTGCCAGCAGTTACTCGAGAAGGGACAGCTCCTACGAGCAGTACTTC
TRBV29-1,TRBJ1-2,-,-,CSVLPQGFGYGYTF,TGCAGCGTACTCCCACAGGGTTTTGGCTATGGCTACACCTTC
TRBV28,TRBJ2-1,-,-,CASSYNEQFF,TGTGCCAGCAGTTACAATGAGCAGTTCTTC
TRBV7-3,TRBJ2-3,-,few,CASSLGRISDTQYF,TGTGCCAGCAGCCTGGGACGCATCTCAGATACGCAGTATTTT
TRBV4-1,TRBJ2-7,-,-,CASGAYEQYF,TGCGCCAGCGGGGCCTACGAGCAGTACTTC
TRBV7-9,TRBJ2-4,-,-,CASSRTSLKDIQYF,TGTGCCAGCAGCCGCACCTCTCTCAAGGACATTCAGTACTTC
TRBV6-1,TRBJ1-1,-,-,CASTKGHLNTEAFF,TGTGCCAGCACCAAAGGACACCTGAACACTGAAGCTTTCTTT
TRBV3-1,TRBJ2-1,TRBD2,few,CASSQVTRGVYNEQFF,TGTGCCAGCAGCCAAGTTACGCGGGGGGTTTACAATGAGCAGTTCTTC
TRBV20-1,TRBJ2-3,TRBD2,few,CSVQRGGSDTQYF,TGCAGTGTCCAGCGGGGGGGATCAGATACGCAGTATTTT
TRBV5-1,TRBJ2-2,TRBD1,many,CASSHQTTGAGELFF,TGCGCCAGCAGCCACCAAACGACAGGGGCCGGGGAGCTGTTTTTT
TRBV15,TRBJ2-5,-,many,CATSIVTGALETQYF,TGTGCCACCAGCATCGTGACGGGGGCTCTGGAGACCCAGTACTTC
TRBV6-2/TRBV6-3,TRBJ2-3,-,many,CASSYSLMDTQYF,TGTGCCAGCAGTTACTCCCTTATGGATACGCAGTATTTT
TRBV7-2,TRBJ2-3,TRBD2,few,CASSFPGLAATDTQYF,TGTGCCAGCAGCTTTCCGGGACTAGCGGCTACAGATACGCAGTATTTT
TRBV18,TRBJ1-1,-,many,CASSPYERLNTEAFF,TGTGCCAGCTCACCTTACGAGCGTTTGAACACTGAAGCTTTCTTT
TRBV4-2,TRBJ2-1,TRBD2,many,CASSRETSGGFLNEQFF,TGTGCCAGCAGCCGAGAGACTAGCGGGGGTTTTCTCAATGAGCAGTTCTTC
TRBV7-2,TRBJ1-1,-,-,CASRLNRDIEAFF,TGTGCCAGCAGATTAAACCGGGACATTGAAGCTTTCTTT
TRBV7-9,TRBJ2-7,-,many,CASSFGRGREQYF,TGTGCCAGCAGCTTCGGCAGGGGTCGCGAGCAGTACTTC
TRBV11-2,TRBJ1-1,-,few,CASSLDLGDEAFF,TGTGCCAGCAGCTTAGATCTGGGAGATGAAGCTTTCTTT
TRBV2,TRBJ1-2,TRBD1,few,CASSESPGQAYGYTF,TGTGCCAGCAGTGAAAGTCCGGGACAGGCTTATGGCTACACCTTC
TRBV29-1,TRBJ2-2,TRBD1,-,CSGRQGANTGELFF,TGCAGCGGGAGACAGGGGGCAAACACCGGGGAGCTGTTTTTT
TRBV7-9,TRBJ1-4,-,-,CASSLGGAANEKLFF,TGTGCCAGCAGCTTAGGAGGGGCAGCTAATGAAAAACTGTTTTTT
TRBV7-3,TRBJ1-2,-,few,CASSLNPESYGYTF,TGTGCCAGCAGCTTAAACCCGGAGAGCTATGGCTACACCTTC
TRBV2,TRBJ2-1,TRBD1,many,CATRYNWTGGAVIEQFF,TGTGCCACCCGATACAATTGGACAGGGGGAGCAGTTATTGAGCAGTTCTTC
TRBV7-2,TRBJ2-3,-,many,CASSFWGGPGDTQYF,TGTGCCAGCAGCTTCTGGGGGGGGCCTGGAGATACGCAGTATTTT
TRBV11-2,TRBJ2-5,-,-,CASSLDLRGGQYF,TGTGCCAGCAGCTTAGATCTCCGGGGAGGCCAGTACTTC